The 7 T cell receptor beta chains given below trace back to one sample, sequenced in a study of human T cells and chemical hapten exposure. TCRdb itself ran the RACE reads through MiXCR, one entry per CDR3 protein. The sample has around 110,000 distinct CDR3 sequences, about 11% seen once. Time point meaning: patch test 3, about 24 weeks after DPC sensitization. Documented treatment: therapeutic diphenylcyclopropenone sensitization with weekly scalp DPC. Material: whole blood, obtained in connection with sensitization to the hapten diphenylcyclopropenone (DPC). All receptors derive from a woman aged 50 to 60 with alopecia areata. Some clones in this sample may be carry-over from other donors' samples.

This clonotype has just a few counts. The V gene is TRBV12-5, the J gene TRBJ2-1; 10 nucleotides line up with TRBD1. Germline CDR1 is LGHNT and CDR2 is FRNRAP. This CDR3 is 16 amino acids long. After removal of 1 base from V and 6 bases from J, the junction contained 6 bases not matched to a gene. This chain's CDR3 is CASGLGRTGGFNEQFF. CDR3 nucleotide sequence: TGTGCTAGTGGTTTGGGGAGGACAGGGGGTTTCAATGAGCAGTTCTTC.

On this clonotype itself: Since a much larger clone is just one base distant, this may be a read error. The V and J genes are TRBV25-1 and TRBJ2-3, with D possibly matching TRBD2 (6 bases). CDR3 length: 15 amino acids. The V end lost 3 bases, the J end lost 5 bases, and 15 bases lay between the germline ends. CDR1 and CDR2 from the germline V gene are MGHDK and SYGVNS. This CDR3 reads CASSEPRTGEDTQYF. The CDR3 nucleotides read TGTGCCAGCAGTGAGCCCAGGACGGGGGAAGATACGCAGTATTTT.

This clonotype was picked up many times. This rearrangement joins TRBV28 to TRBJ2-3, with 9 positions matching TRBD1. J was trimmed by 3 bases and V by 3 bases; bases with no gene match: 4. The germline gives CDR1 MDHEN, CDR2 SYDVKM. The CDR3 runs 15 residues. The CDR3 loop is CASSFLDRGTDTQYF. CDR3 in DNA: TGTGCCAGCAGTTTTTTGGACAGGGGAACAGATACGCAGTATTTT. Full variable domain (remainder filled in from reference TRBV28 and TRBJ2-3): DVKVTQSSRYLVKRTGEKVFLECVQDMDHENMFWYRQDPGLGLRLIYFSYDVKMKEKGDIPEGYSVSREKKERFSLILESASTNQTSMYLCASSFLDRGTDTQYFGPGTRLTVL.

This clonotype was observed a few times. V and J are TRBV2 and TRBJ1-5; weak D call: TRBD1 (5 bases). This CDR3 has 15 residues. Germline V gene data show CDR1 as SNHLY and CDR2 as FYNNEI. Trimming cost V 3 bases and J 3 bases, with 12 bases left between them. The CDR3, as DNA: TGTGCCAGCAGTGAGGGGCAGGGTTCCAATCAGCCCCAGCATTTT. Translation: CASSEGQGSNQPQHF.

Ten or more counts support this clonotype. The genes are TRBV5-4 and TRBJ2-5, with TRBD1 matching 8 bases. Germline V gives CDR1 SGHNT, CDR2 YYREEE (reference sequence). V dropped 5 bases and J dropped 5; count of bases not matched to a gene: 17. The length of the CDR3 is 17 residues. The CDR3 region has the DNA TGTGCCAGCAGTCCGGGCGGGACAGGCAGTGGAGGGGAGACCCAGTACTTC. It translates to CASSPGGTGSGGETQYF.

The CDR3 region has the DNA TGTGCCAGCAGCGTACCCTCTTTTGACTACACCTTC. It is translated as CASSVPSFDYTF. The chain carries TRBV9 and TRBJ1-2; D not certain. Trimming removed 1 base from V and 10 bases from J, with 11 bases in between. This CDR3 has 12 amino acids. CDR1 is SGDLS, CDR2 YYNGEE, per germline. Filled out from reference TRBV9 and TRBJ1-2, the complete variable domain reads DSGVTQTPKHLITATGQRVTLRCSPRSGDLSVYWYQQSLDQGLQFLIQYYNGEERAKGNILERFSAQQFPDLHSELNLSSLELGDSALYFCASSVPSFDYTFGSGTRLTVV.

V and J are TRBV6-5 and TRBJ2-3, with 9 bases lining up with TRBD2. Germline assignment: CDR1 MNHEY and CDR2 SVGAGI. This CDR3 is 15 amino acids long. Trimming at V came to 6 bases and at J to 5 bases, leaving 9 bases not matched to a gene. This CDR3 is CASRTLAGVGDTQYF. CDR3 bases: TGTGCCAGCAGAACTTTAGCGGGAGTGGGAGATACGCAGTATTTT.